The source of this T cell receptor beta chain is a study of cytomegalovirus exposure and HLA in healthy donors. Study-wide context: It was reported in a later analysis that the same platform had been used for the 120 validation repertoires as for the 666 first-cohort repertoires.

TCRdb's table, derived via immunoSEQ multiplex PCR, lists solely in-frame clones and lacks some. The sample has around 150,000 clones, roughly four fifths seen once; the top ten hold just under 30%. The germline V gene has CDR1 MNHNS and CDR2 SASEGT. The CDR3 extends over 15 amino acids. V lost 7 bases and J lost 5; bases outside the gene matches: 11. The sequenced material came from PBMCs. The sequence came from a man aged 30-40 years in good health and CMV-seropositive. The chain carries TRBV6-1 and TRBJ2-5, with 9 bases matching TRBD2. The CDR3 loop reads CASNPWLAGRETQYF. The CDR3 DNA sequence: TGTGCCAGCAATCCCTGGCTAGCGGGGAGGGAGACCCAGTACTTC.